The T cell receptor (beta chain) described here comes from a study of blood T cell repertoires in COVID-19. For the study at large: Sample material is recorded as cDNA or gDNA derived from T cells, B-cell-depleted T cells, or PBMCs.

Sequencing used immunoSEQ multiplex PCR; TCRdb keeps in-frame clones, though not all of them. The sample consists of roughly 56,000 clones, about nine tenths of them appearing once. The CDR3 consists of 14 residues. The germline V and J ends were trimmed by 8 bases and 3 bases, with 16 bases remaining between them. Germline V gene sequence: CDR1 KGHSH, CDR2 LQKENI. The sample consisted of peripheral blood. This sequence joins TRBV18 and TRBJ2-5, with D maybe TRBD2 (5 bases). This clonotype was obtained from a man aged 50-59 years with active COVID-19. The CDR3 region has the DNA TGTGCCAGCGACTACTGGGGTCGGAAAGAGACCCAGTACTTC. Residues: CASDYWGRKETQYF.